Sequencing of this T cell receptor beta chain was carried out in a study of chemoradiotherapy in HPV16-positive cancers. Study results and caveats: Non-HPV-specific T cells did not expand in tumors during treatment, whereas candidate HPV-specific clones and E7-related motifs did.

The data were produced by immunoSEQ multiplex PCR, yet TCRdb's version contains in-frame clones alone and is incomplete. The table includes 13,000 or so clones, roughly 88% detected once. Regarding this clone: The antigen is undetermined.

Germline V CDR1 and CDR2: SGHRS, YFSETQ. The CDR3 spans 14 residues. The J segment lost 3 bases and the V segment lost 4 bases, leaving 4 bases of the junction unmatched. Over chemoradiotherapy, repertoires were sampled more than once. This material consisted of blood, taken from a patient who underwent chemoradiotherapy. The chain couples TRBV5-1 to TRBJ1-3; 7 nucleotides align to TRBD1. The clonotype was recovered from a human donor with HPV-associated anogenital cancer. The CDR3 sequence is CASSTGDSGNTIYF. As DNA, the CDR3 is TGCGCCAGCAGCACAGGGGATAGTGGAAACACCATATATTTT.